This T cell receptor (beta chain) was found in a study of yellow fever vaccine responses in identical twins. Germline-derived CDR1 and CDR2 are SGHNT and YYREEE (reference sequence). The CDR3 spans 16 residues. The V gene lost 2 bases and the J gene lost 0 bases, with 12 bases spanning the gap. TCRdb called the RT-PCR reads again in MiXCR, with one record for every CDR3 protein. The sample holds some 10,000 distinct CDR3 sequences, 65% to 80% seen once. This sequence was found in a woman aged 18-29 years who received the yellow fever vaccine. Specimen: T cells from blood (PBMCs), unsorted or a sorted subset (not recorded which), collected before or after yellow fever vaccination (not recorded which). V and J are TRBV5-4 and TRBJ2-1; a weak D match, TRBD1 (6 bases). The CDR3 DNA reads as TGTGCCAGCAGCTTTGGGGGCCCAAGCTCCTACAATGAGCAGTTCTTC. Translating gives CASSFGGPSSYNEQFF.